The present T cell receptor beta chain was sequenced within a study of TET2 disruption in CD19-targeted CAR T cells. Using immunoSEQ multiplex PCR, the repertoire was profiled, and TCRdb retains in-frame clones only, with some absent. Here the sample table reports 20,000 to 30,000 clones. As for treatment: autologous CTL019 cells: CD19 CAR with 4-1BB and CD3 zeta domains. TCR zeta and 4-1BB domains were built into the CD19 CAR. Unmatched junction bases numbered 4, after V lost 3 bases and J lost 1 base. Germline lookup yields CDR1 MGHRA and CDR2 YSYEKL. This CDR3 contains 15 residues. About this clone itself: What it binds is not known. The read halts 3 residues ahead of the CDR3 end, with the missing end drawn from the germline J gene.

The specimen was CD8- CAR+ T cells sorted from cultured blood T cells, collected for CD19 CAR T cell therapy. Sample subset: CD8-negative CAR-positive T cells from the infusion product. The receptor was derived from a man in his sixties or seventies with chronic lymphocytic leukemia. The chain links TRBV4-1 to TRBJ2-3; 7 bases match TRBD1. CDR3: CASSQTGQGTDTQYF. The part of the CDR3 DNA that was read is TGCGCCAGCAGCCAGACAGGGCAGGGCACAGATACG.